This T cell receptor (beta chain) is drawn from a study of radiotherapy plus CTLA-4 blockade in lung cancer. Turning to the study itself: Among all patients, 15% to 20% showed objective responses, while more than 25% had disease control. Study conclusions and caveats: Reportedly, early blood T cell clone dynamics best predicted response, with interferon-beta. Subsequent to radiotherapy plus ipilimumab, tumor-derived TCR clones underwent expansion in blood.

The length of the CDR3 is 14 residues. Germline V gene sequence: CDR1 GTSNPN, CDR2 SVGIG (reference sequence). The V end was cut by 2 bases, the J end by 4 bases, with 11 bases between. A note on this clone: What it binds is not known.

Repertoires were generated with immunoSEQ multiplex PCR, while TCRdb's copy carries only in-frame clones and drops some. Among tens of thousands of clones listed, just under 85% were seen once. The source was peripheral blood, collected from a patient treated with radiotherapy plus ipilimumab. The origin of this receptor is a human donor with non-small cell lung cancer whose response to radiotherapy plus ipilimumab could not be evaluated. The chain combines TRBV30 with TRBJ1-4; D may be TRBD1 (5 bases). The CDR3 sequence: CAWSSGQGNEKLFF. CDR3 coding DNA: TGTGCCTGGAGTTCAGGGCAGGGTAATGAAAAACTGTTTTTT. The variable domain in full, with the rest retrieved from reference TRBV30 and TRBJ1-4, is SQTIHQWPATLVQPVGSPLSLECTVEGTSNPNLYWYRQAAGRGLQLLFYSVGIGQISSEVPQNLSASRPQDRQFILSSKKLLLSDSGFYLCAWSSGQGNEKLFFGSGTQLSVL.